A single sample gave rise to the 30 T cell receptor beta chains below, sequenced in a study of T-cell reconstitution after alpha-beta-depleted transplantation in children. Library preparation (for TCRbeta) was performed with unique molecular identifiers. TCRdb ran MiXCR on the PCR reads and lists one entry per CDR3 protein. The data show some 250,000 distinct CDR3 sequences, with about 12% seen just once and roughly 2.6% held by the top ten. The sample here was PBMCs from the stem cell graft donor, taken from the stem cell graft. Receptors were obtained from a human donor who donated a stem cell graft to a child with acute lymphoblastic leukemia.

This clonotype turned up a few times. The rearrangement links TRBV30 to TRBJ2-2; maybe TRBD2 (5 bases). CDR3 length: 14 residues. V lost 3 bases to trimming and J lost 6 bases, with 14 bases between them. The V gene's germline CDR1 is GTSNPN and CDR2 SVGIG (reference sequence). As DNA, the CDR3 is TGTGCCTGGAGAGGACTTTCCAACCCCGGGGAGCTGTTTTTT. It encodes CAWRGLSNPGELFF.

At least ten counts were recorded for this clonotype. The CDR3: CASSAPRGAGETQYF. CDR3 nucleotides: TGTGCCAGCAGTGCCCCGAGGGGGGCAGGAGAGACCCAGTACTTC. J is TRBJ2-5 and V is TRBV25-1; D may match TRBD1 or TRBD2 (6 bases each). The CDR3 has 15 amino acids. Germline V gene sequence: CDR1 MGHDK, CDR2 SYGVNS. The ends were cut back, 4 bases at V and 4 bases at J, with 16 bases in the middle.

This clonotype was observed at least ten times. The chain employs TRBV7-4 and TRBJ1-5; 8 bases match TRBD1. Germline-derived CDR1 and CDR2 are SGHVT and SQSDAQ. The J segment lost 10 bases and the V segment lost 1 base, leaving 12 bases of the junction unmatched. The CDR3 has 16 amino acids. CDR3 bases: TGTGCCAGCAGCTTAGAAATGGCAGGGGGCGAAGATCCCCAGCATTTT. It codes for CASSLEMAGGEDPQHF.

This clonotype was seen repeatedly, ten times or more. This sequence joins TRBV3-1 and TRBJ2-2; D not resolved. The CDR3 has 14 amino acids. Germline CDR1 is LGHDT and CDR2 is YNNKEL (reference sequence). The germline V and J ends were trimmed by 4 bases and 4 bases, with 10 bases remaining between them. CDR3 bases: TGTGCCAGCAGCCGTACGGTATCCACCGGGGAGCTGTTTTTT. Protein sequence: CASSRTVSTGELFF.

This clonotype came up a few times. This rearrangement joins TRBV11-2 to TRBJ2-1, with 7 bases matching TRBD2. Germline values: CDR1 SGHAT, CDR2 FQNNGV. The ends lost 5 bases at V and 2 bases at J; junction bases unmatched: 9. CDR3 size: 16 residues. The CDR3 protein is CASSHRRESAYNEQFF. In DNA, the CDR3 is TGTGCCAGCAGCCACCGGCGGGAGTCAGCCTACAATGAGCAGTTCTTC.

This clonotype was found many times. This chain links TRBV6-5 with TRBJ2-3; D gene unclear. Germline V gene sequence: CDR1 MNHEY, CDR2 SVGAGI. Trimming left V 3 bases short and J 3 bases short, with 13 bases between. The CDR3 loop spans 15 amino acids. DNA for the CDR3: TGTGCCAGCAGTTATTCTCAGTGGGGAACAGATACGCAGTATTTT. This gives the protein CASSYSQWGTDTQYF.

The table lists this clonotype with many counts. The CDR3 loop is CASSLRQGGTNTF. The CDR3 DNA is TGTGCCAGCAGTTTAAGGCAGGGAGGGACCAACACCTTC. The chain recombines TRBV12-3 or TRBV12-4 with TRBJ1-2; D may be TRBD1 (5 bases). The CDR3 contains 13 residues. V lost 2 bases to trimming and J lost 12 bases, with 16 bases between them.

As regards this clonotype: At one of its ends the junction is not consistent with the germline gene, which may arise from a read error. The rearrangement uses TRBV6-1 and TRBJ2-6; 8 positions match TRBD1. This CDR3 comprises 17 residues. Per the germline V gene, CDR1 is MNHNS and CDR2 is SASEGT. The CDR3 DNA reads TGTGCCAGCAGCCATTCGACAGGGGCTACTGGGGCCAACGGCCTGACTTTC. Protein: CASSHSTGATGANGLTF.

This clonotype was seen at least ten times. V and J are TRBV7-9 and TRBJ2-1, with 9 bases aligning to TRBD2. The germline V gene has CDR1 SEHNR and CDR2 FQNEAQ (reference sequence). This CDR3 contains 15 residues. The J segment lost 8 bases and the V segment lost 3 bases, leaving 8 bases of the junction unmatched. The CDR3 region has the DNA TGTGCCAGCAGCTTCAACCCTAGCGGGATGGATGAGCAGTTCTTC. Its protein is CASSFNPSGMDEQFF. Full variable domain (outside the CDR3, taken from reference TRBV7-9 and TRBJ2-1): DTGVSQNPRHKITKRGQNVTFRCDPISEHNRLYWYRQTLGQGPEFLTYFQNEAQLEKSRLLSDRFSAERPKGSFSTLEIQRTEQGDSAMYLCASSFNPSGMDEQFFGPGTRLTVL.

In its sample, this clonotype was seen many times. This chain links TRBV29-1 with TRBJ1-2, with no clear D. The CDR3 has 12 residues. With 7 bases removed from V and 5 bases from J, the gap between germline ends came to 14 bases. Germline V CDR1 and CDR2: SQVTM, ANQGSEA. The CDR3, as DNA: TGCAGCGCCGAACCGTCTGAGTATGGCTACACCTTC. Residues: CSAEPSEYGYTF.

The chain uses TRBV6-6 and TRBJ2-7; D gene uncertain. Germline lookup yields CDR1 MNHNY and CDR2 SVGAGI (reference sequence). This CDR3 has 13 amino acids. The V end was cut by 0 bases, the J end by 3 bases, with 6 bases between. The CDR3 DNA follows: TGTGCCAGCAGTTACTCGGAAGGCTACGAGCAGTACTTC. Its protein is CASSYSEGYEQYF.

This clonotype was detected a few times. The genes are TRBV20-1 and TRBJ2-5; TRBD2 aligns across 8 bases. V trimming: 3 bases; J trimming: 4 bases; junction bases outside the gene matches: 10. The CDR3 has 15 amino acids. Germline CDR1 DFQATT, CDR2 SNEGSKA (reference sequence). DNA of the CDR3: TGCAGTGCTAGGACCTTAGCGGGGAGTATAGAGACCCAGTACTTC. Translating it yields CSARTLAGSIETQYF.

This clonotype was found many times. The CDR3 bases are TGCAGTGCCCTTCTCGGGGCGAACTACGAGCAGTACTTC. This codes for CSALLGANYEQYF. J is TRBJ2-7 and V is TRBV20-1, with D possibly called TRBD1 or TRBD2 (5 bases each). This CDR3 comprises 13 residues. The germline V gene has CDR1 DFQATT and CDR2 SNEGSKA (reference sequence). V was trimmed by 6 bases and J by 3 bases, leaving 15 bases between them.

This clonotype was seen many times. The chain joins TRBV9 to TRBJ1-5, with TRBD1 matching over 7 bases. The trim removed 3 bases at V and 6 bases at J, leaving 3 bases unmatched. The CDR3 is made up of 13 amino acids. Per germline, CDR1 SGDLS and CDR2 YYNGEE. In DNA form, the CDR3 reads TGTGCCAGCAGCGCAGGGGACAGTCAGCCCCAGCATTTT. Its protein product is CASSAGDSQPQHF.

This clonotype occurred many times. The gene calls are TRBV6-2 or TRBV6-3 and TRBJ2-5; a weak D match, TRBD1 (6 bases). The CDR3 length is 14 residues. V shed 5 bases and J shed 5 bases, with 15 bases lying between them. The germline gives CDR1 MNHEY, CDR2 SVGEGT. CDR3 amino acids: CASSPDRRTETQYF. As DNA, the CDR3 is TGTGCCAGCAGTCCAGACAGGAGGACGGAGACCCAGTACTTC.

This clonotype was observed at least ten times. The chain employs TRBV12-3 or TRBV12-4 and TRBJ1-2; D is undetermined. The length of the CDR3 is 15 residues. V gave up 2 bases and J gave up 8 bases, with 18 bases separating them. CDR3: CASSLNTGLIRGYTF. The DNA for the CDR3 is TGTGCCAGCAGTTTAAATACCGGACTTATCCGCGGCTACACCTTC.

This clonotype has just a few counts. J is TRBJ2-1 and V is TRBV7-2; D gene uncertain. Trimming stripped 4 bases from V and 8 bases from J, with 15 bases between. This CDR3 region has 14 residues. Germline V gene sequence: CDR1 SGHTA, CDR2 FQGNSA. CDR3 sequence (DNA): TGTGCCAGCAGCTCTCACGCTGCGGACCATGAGCAGTTCTTC. It is translated as CASSSHAADHEQFF.

This clonotype was detected ten times or more. The CDR3 DNA is TGTGCCAGCAGCCCCGGATGGGGCGAGCAGTACTTC. Translated: CASSPGWGEQYF. This chain links TRBV5-6 with TRBJ2-7; D gene ambiguous. The CDR3 covers 12 residues. Per germline, CDR1 SGHDT and CDR2 YYEEEE. V lost 4 bases to trimming and J lost 6 bases, with 11 bases between them. The full variable domain, with the rest looked up from reference TRBV5-6 and TRBJ2-7, is DAGVTQSPTHLIKTRGQQVTLRCSPKSGHDTVSWYQQALGQGPQFIFQYYEEEERQRGNFPDRFSGHQFPNYSSELNVNALLLGDSALYLCASSPGWGEQYFGPGTRLTVT.

V gene TRBV7-6 combines with J gene TRBJ2-1; 14 positions agree with TRBD2. J was trimmed by 4 bases and V by 0 bases; bases with no gene match: 2. CDR1 is SGHVS and CDR2 is FNYEAQ in the germline V gene. This CDR3 spans 17 amino acids. CDR3 protein: CASSLAGTSGSYNEQFF. The DNA of the CDR3 is TGTGCCAGCAGCTTAGCTGGGACTAGCGGGAGTTACAATGAGCAGTTCTTC.

This clonotype was observed many times. V is TRBV6-5 and J is TRBJ2-1; D gene ambiguous. Per germline, CDR1 MNHEY and CDR2 SVGAGI. The CDR3 length is 12 residues. Trimming pared 5 bases from V and 3 bases from J, leaving 5 bases between. This CDR3 reads CASSTDYNEQFF. The CDR3 coding sequence is TGTGCCAGCAGTACCGACTACAATGAGCAGTTCTTC.

This clonotype was observed a handful of times. The chain couples TRBV6-1 to TRBJ2-3, with 8 bases matching TRBD2. V was clipped by 9 bases and J by 9 bases; unmatched bases: 11. Germline CDR1 and CDR2: MNHNS and SASEGT. The CDR3 contains 13 residues. DNA for the CDR3: TGTGCCAGTTCTGAGCGGGAGACTTGGACGCAGTATTTT. It yields the protein CASSERETWTQYF.

The sample holds many counts of this clonotype. The J gene is TRBJ1-1, the V gene TRBV20-1; D is ambiguous. The CDR3 loop spans 14 amino acids. Looked up from germline, CDR1 is DFQATT and CDR2 is SNEGSKA (reference sequence). V was trimmed by 2 bases and J by 3 bases, leaving 13 bases between them. DNA for the CDR3: TGCAGTGCTAGACCCCCGGGGATAGACACTGAAGCTTTCTTT. This codes for CSARPPGIDTEAFF.

A word on this clonotype: A much larger clonotype is one base distant, so this may be a read error. The chain links TRBV7-8 to TRBJ2-7, with a possible D match to TRBD2 (6 bases). V lost 1 base, J lost 2 bases, and 12 bases lay in between. The V gene's germline CDR1 is SGHVS and CDR2 FQNEAQ. The CDR3 has 15 residues. As DNA, the CDR3 is TGTGCCAGCAGCTTAGACGGGGGTGGACCCTACGAGCAGTACTTC. Translation gives CASSLDGGGPYEQYF.

There are many counts of this clonotype. The V gene is TRBV12-3 or TRBV12-4, the J gene TRBJ1-1; D might be TRBD1 (5 bases). The V end was cut by 5 bases, the J end by 11 bases, with 12 bases between. The CDR3 consists of 11 residues. CDR3 nucleotide sequence: TGTGCCAGCAGTGCTCTAGGGGACGCTTTCTTT. Translated: CASSALGDAFF.

In its sample, this clonotype was seen many times. The chain has TRBV10-3 and TRBJ2-5; 11 nucleotides line up with TRBD2. Per the germline V gene, CDR1 is ENHRY and CDR2 is SYGVKD. This CDR3 region has 17 residues. The ends lost 4 bases at V and 1 base at J; junction bases unmatched: 8. CDR3 protein: CAISGGLAGVTQETQYF. The CDR3 nucleotides are TGTGCCATCAGTGGCGGACTAGCGGGCGTGACCCAAGAGACCCAGTACTTC.

In its sample, this clonotype was seen many times. This rearrangement joins TRBV9 to TRBJ2-5, with 9 positions matching TRBD2. The germline CDR1 and CDR2 sequences are SGDLS and YYNGEE. The junction had 2 bases not matched to a gene; V was cut back by 3 bases and J by 5 bases. The CDR3 extends over 13 amino acids. Here the CDR3 reads CASSAGLAETQYF. In nucleotides, the CDR3 is TGTGCCAGCAGCGCAGGACTAGCGGAGACCCAGTACTTC. The whole variable domain, remainder taken from reference TRBV9 and TRBJ2-5, is DSGVTQTPKHLITATGQRVTLRCSPRSGDLSVYWYQQSLDQGLQFLIQYYNGEERAKGNILERFSAQQFPDLHSELNLSSLELGDSALYFCASSAGLAETQYFGPGTRLLVL.

This clonotype was counted ten times or more. This rearrangement joins TRBV28 to TRBJ1-2, with TRBD1 matching over 9 bases. V lost 5 bases, J lost 1 base, and 8 bases stayed unmatched. The CDR3 loop spans 16 amino acids. Germline CDR1 and CDR2: MDHEN and SYDVKM. CDR3 region: CASSLLTGGDNYGYTF. The CDR3 nucleotides are TGTGCCAGCAGTCTCCTCACAGGGGGCGATAACTATGGCTACACCTTC.

The chain is built from TRBV5-5 and TRBJ2-5, with 7 bases aligning to TRBD1. The CDR3 length is 15 residues. V was clipped by 4 bases and J by 2 bases; unmatched bases: 8. Germline V gene lookup returns CDR1 SGHKS and CDR2 YYEKEE (reference sequence). The chain's CDR3 is CASSRYGTEQETQYF. Here the CDR3 DNA reads TGTGCCAGCAGCCGCTACGGGACAGAACAAGAGACCCAGTACTTC.

The sample holds many counts of this clonotype. The chain carries TRBV12-3 or TRBV12-4 and TRBJ2-2, with D tentatively TRBD1 or TRBD2 (5 bases each). The V gene lost 7 bases and the J gene lost 1 base, with 13 bases spanning the gap. The CDR3 covers 15 residues. This CDR3 is CASTSGTGNTGELFF. The DNA for the CDR3 is TGTGCCAGCACTTCCGGGACGGGGAACACCGGGGAGCTGTTTTTT.

The rearrangement joins TRBV7-9 to TRBJ2-1; D possibly corresponds to TRBD2 (6 bases). The CDR3 is made up of 15 amino acids. Trimming pared 4 bases from V and 1 base from J, leaving 11 bases between. Germline CDR1 reads SEHNR; CDR2 reads FQNEAQ (reference sequence). CDR3 protein: CASSSTGRSYNEQFF. CDR3 bases: TGTGCCAGCAGCTCTACCGGGAGATCCTACAATGAGCAGTTCTTC. Based on the CDR3 plus reference TRBV7-9 and TRBJ2-1, the full variable domain is DTGVSQNPRHKITKRGQNVTFRCDPISEHNRLYWYRQTLGQGPEFLTYFQNEAQLEKSRLLSDRFSAERPKGSFSTLEIQRTEQGDSAMYLCASSSTGRSYNEQFFGPGTRLTVL.